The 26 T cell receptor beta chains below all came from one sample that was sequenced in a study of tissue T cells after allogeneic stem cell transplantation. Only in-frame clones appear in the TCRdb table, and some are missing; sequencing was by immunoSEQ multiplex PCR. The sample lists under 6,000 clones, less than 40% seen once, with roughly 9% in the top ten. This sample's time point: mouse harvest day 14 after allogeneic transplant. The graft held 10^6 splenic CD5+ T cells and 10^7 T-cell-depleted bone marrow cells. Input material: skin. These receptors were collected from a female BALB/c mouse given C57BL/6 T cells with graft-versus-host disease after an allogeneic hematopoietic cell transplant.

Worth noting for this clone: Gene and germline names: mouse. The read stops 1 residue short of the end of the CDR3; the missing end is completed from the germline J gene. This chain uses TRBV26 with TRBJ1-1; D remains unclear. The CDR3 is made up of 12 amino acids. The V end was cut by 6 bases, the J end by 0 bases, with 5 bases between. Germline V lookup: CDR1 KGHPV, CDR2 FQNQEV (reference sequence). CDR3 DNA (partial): TGTGCCAGCAGATCAACAAACACAGAAGTCTTC. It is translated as CASRSTNTEVF. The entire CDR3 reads CASRSTNTEVFF.

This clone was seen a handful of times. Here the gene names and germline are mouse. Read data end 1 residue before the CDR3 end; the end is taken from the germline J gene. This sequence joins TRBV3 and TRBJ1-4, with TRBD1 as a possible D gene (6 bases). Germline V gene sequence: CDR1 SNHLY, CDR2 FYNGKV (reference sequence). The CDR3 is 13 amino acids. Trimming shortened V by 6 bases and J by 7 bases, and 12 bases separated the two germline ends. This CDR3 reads CASRKTGLERLFF. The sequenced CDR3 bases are TGTGCCAGCAGAAAAACAGGGCTCGAAAGATTATTT.

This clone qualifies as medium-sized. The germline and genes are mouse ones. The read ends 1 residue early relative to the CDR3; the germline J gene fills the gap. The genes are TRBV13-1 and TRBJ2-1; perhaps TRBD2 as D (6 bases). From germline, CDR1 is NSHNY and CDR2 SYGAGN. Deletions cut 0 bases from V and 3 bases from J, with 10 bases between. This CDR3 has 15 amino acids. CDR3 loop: CASSDAPGGYAEQFF. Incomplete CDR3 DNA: TGTGCCAGCAGTGATGCACCGGGGGGCTATGCTGAGCAGTTC.

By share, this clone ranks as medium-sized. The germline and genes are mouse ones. CDR3 DNA, as far as it was read: TGCTCCAGCAGTCAAGGGGGGACAGGGGGCCGTGAACAGTAC. It yields the protein CSSSQGGTGGREQY. The full CDR3 protein is CSSSQGGTGGREQYF. J is TRBJ2-7 and V is TRBV23; the table assigns TRBD1, which was not confirmed against the DNA. The read stops 1 residue short of the end of the CDR3; the missing end is completed from the germline J gene. CDR1 and CDR2 from the germline V gene are KGHTA and FQNQQP. The CDR3 loop spans 15 amino acids.

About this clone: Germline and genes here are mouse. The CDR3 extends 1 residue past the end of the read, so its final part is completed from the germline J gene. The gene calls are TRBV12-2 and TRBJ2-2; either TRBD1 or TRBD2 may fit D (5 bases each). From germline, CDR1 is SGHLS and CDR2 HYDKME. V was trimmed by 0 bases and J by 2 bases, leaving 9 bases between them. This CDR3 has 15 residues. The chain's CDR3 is CASSLGAGNTGQLYF. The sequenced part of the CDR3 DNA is TGTGCCAGCTCTCTCGGGGCAGGGAACACCGGGCAGCTCTAC.

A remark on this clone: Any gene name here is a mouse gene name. CDR3 residues: CTCSATVSNERLFF. The DNA read from the CDR3 is TGCACCTGCAGTGCTACGGTTTCCAACGAAAGATTATTT. The chain employs TRBV1 and TRBJ1-4; no clear D. The read stops 1 residue short of the end of the CDR3; the missing end is completed from the germline J gene. Trimming cost V 3 bases and J 0 bases, with 5 bases left between them. Germline CDR1 NSQYPW, CDR2 LRSPGD (reference sequence). The CDR3 spans 14 residues. The full variable domain, completed using reference TRBV1 and TRBJ1-4, is VTLLEQNPRWRLVPRGQAVNLRCILKNSQYPWMSWYQQDLQKQLQWLFTLRSPGDKEVKSLPGADYLATRVTDTELRLQVANMSQGRTLYCTCSATVSNERLFFGHGTKLSVL.

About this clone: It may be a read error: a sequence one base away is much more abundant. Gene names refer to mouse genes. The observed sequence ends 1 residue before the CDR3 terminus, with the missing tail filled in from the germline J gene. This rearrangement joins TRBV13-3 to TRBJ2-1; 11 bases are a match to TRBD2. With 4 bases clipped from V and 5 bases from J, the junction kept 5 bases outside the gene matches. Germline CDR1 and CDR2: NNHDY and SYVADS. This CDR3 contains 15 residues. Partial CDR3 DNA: TGTGCCAGCAGTCCTGACTGGGGGGGGCATGCTGAGCAGTTC. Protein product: CASSPDWGGHAEQF. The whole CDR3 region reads CASSPDWGGHAEQFF.

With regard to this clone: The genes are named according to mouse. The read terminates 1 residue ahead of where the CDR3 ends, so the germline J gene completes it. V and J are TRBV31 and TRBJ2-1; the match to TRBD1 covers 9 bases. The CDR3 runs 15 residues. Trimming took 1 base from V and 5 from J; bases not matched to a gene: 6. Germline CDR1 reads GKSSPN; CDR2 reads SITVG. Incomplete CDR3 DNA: TGTGCCTGGAGTCGACCGGGACAGGGTGATGCTGAGCAGTTC. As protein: CAWSRPGQGDAEQF. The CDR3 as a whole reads CAWSRPGQGDAEQFF.

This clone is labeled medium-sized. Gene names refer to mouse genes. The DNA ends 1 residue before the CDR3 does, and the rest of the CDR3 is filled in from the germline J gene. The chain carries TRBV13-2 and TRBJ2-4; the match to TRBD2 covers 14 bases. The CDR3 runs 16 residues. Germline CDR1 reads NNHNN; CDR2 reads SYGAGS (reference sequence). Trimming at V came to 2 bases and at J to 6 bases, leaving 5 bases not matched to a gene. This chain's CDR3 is CASGEGDWGGANTLYF. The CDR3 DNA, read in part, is TGTGCCAGCGGTGAGGGGGACTGGGGGGGCGCGAACACCTTGTAC.

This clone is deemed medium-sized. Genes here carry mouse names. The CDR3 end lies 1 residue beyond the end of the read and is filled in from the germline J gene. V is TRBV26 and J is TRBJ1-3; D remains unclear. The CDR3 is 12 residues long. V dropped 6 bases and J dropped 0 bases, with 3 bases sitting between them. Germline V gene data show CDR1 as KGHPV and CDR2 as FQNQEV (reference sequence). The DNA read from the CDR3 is TGTGCCAGCAGAAATTCTGGAAATACGCTCTAT. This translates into CASRNSGNTLY. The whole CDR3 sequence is CASRNSGNTLYF.

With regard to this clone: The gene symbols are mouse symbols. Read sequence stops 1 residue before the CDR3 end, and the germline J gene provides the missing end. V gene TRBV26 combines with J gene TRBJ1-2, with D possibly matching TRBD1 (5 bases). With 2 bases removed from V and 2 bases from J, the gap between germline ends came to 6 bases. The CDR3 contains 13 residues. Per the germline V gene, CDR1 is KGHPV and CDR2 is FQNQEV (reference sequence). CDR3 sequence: CASSLPGNSDYTF. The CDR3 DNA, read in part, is TGTGCCAGCAGTCTGCCAGGGAACTCCGACTACACC.

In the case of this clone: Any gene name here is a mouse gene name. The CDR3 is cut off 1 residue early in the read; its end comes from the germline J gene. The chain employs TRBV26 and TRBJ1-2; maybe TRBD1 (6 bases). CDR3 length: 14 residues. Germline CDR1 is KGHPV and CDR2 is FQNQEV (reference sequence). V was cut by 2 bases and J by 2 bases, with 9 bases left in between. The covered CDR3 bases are TGTGCCAGCAGTCTGGGGGGGGCGAACTCCGACTACACC. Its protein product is CASSLGGANSDYT. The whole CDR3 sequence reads CASSLGGANSDYTF.

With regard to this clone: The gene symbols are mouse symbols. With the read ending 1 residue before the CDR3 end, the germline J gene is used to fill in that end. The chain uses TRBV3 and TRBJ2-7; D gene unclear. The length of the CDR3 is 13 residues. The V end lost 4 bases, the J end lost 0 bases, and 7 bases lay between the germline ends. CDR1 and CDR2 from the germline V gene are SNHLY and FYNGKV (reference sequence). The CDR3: CASSSFSSYEQYF. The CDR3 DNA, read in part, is TGTGCCAGCAGCTCGTTCAGCTCCTATGAACAGTAC.

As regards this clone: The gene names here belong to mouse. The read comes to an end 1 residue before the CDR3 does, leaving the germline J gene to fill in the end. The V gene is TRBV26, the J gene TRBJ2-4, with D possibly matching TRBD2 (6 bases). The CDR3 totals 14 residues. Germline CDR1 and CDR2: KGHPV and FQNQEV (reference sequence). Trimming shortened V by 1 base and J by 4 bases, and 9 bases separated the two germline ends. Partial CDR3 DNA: TGTGCCAGCAGTCTGTGGTACTGGGAAAACACCTTGTAC. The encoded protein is CASSLWYWENTLY. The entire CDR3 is CASSLWYWENTLYF.

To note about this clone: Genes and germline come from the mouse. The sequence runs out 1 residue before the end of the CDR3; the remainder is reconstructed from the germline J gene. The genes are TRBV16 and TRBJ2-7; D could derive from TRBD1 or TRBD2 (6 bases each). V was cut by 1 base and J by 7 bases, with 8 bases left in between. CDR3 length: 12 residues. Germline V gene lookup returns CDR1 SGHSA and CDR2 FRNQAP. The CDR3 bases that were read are TGTGCAAGCAGCTTAGGGGGGCAGGAACAGTAC. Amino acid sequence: CASSLGGQEQY. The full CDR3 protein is CASSLGGQEQYF.

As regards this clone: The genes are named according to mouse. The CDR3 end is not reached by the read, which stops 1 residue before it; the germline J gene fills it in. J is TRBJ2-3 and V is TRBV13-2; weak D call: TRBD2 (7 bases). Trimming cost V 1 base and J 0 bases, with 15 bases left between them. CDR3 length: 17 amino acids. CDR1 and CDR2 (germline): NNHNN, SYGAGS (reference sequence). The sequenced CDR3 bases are TGTGCCAGCGGTGATCCCCGCCTGGGGGCTAGTGCAGAAACGCTGTAT. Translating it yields CASGDPRLGASAETLY. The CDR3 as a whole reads CASGDPRLGASAETLYF.

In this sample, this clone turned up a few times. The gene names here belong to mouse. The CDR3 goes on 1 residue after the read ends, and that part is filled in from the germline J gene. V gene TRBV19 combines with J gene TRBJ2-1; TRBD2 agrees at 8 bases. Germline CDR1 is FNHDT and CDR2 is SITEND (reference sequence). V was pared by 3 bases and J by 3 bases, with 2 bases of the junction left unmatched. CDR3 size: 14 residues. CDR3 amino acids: CASSRLGTYAEQFF. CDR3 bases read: TGTGCCAGCAGTAGACTGGGGACCTATGCTGAGCAGTTC. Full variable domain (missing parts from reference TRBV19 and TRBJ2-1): GGIITQTPKFLIGQEGQKLTLKCQQNFNHDTMYWYRQDSGKGLRLIYYSITENDLQKGDLSEGYDASREKKSSFSLTVTSAQKNEMAVFLCASSRLGTYAEQFFGPGTRLTVL.

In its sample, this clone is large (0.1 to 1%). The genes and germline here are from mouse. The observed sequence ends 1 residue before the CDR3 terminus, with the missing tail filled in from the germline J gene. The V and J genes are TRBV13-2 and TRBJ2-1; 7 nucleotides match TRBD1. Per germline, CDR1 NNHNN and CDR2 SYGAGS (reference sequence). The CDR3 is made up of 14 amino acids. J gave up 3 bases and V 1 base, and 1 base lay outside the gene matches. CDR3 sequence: CASGDWDSYAEQFF. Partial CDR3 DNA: TGTGCCAGCGGTGATTGGGACAGCTATGCTGAGCAGTTC.

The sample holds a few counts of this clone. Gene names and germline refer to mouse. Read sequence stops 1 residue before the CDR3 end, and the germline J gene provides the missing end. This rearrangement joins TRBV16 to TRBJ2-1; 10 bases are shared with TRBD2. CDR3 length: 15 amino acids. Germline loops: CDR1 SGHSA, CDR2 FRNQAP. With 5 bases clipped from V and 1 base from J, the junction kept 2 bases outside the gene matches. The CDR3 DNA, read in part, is TGTGCAAGCAGCGTGACTGGGGGGAACTATGCTGAGCAGTTC. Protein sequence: CASSVTGGNYAEQF. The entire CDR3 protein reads CASSVTGGNYAEQFF.

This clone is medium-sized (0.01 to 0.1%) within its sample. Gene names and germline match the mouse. The sequenced part of the CDR3 DNA is TGTGCCAGCGGTGGGACAGGGTCTGGAAATACGCTCTAT. This codes for CASGGTGSGNTLY. The entire CDR3 sequence reads CASGGTGSGNTLYF. The chain has TRBV13-2 and TRBJ1-3; 8 bases are a match to TRBD1. The read halts 1 residue ahead of the CDR3 end, with the missing end drawn from the germline J gene. The length of the CDR3 is 14 residues. The V segment lost 3 bases and the J segment 1 base; nucleotides outside the gene matches: 0. CDR1 and CDR2 (germline): NNHNN, SYGAGS (reference sequence).

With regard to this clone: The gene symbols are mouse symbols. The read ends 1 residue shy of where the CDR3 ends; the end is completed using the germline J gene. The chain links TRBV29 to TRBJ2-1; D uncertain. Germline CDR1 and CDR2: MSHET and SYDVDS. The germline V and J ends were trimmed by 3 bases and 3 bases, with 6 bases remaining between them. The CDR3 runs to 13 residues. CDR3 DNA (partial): TGTGCTAGCAGTTTTCAACTCTATGCTGAGCAGTTC. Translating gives CASSFQLYAEQF. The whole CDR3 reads CASSFQLYAEQFF.

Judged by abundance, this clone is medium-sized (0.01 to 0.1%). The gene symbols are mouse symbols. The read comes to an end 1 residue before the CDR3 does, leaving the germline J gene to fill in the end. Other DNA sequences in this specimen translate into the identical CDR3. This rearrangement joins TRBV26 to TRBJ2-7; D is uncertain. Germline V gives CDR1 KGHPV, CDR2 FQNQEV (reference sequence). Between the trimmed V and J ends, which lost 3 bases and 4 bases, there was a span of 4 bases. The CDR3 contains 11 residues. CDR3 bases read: TGTGCCAGCAGTCTTGGGTATGAACAGTAC. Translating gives CASSLGYEQY. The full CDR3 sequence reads CASSLGYEQYF.

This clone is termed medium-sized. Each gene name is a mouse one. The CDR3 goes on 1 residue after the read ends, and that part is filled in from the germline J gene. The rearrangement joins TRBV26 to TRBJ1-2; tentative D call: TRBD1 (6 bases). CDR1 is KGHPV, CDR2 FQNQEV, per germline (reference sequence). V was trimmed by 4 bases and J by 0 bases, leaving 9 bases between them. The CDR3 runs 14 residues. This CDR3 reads CASSRRGTNSDYTF. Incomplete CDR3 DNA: TGTGCCAGCAGTCGCAGGGGAACAAACTCCGACTACACC. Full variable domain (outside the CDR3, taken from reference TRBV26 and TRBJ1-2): NSKVIQTPRYLVKGQGQKAKMRCIPEKGHPVVFWYQQNKNNEFKFLINFQNQEVLQQIDMTEKRFSAECPSNSPCSLEIQSSEAGDSALYLCASSRRGTNSDYTFGSGTRLLVI.

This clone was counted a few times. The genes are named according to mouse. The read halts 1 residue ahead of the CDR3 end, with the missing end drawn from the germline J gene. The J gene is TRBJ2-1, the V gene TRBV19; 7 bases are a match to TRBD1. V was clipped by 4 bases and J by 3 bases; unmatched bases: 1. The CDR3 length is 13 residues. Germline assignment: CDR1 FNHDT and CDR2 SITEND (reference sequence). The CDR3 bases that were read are TGTGCCAGCAGTGGACAGGTCTATGCTGAGCAGTTC. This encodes CASSGQVYAEQF. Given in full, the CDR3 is CASSGQVYAEQFF.

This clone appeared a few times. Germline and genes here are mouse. CDR3: CASSLWGAEDTQYF. Partial CDR3 DNA: TGTGCCAGCAGTCTATGGGGGGCGGAGGACACCCAGTAC. The chain carries TRBV26 and TRBJ2-5; maybe TRBD2 (7 bases). The read terminates 1 residue ahead of where the CDR3 ends, so the germline J gene completes it. The V gene's germline CDR1 is KGHPV and CDR2 FQNQEV (reference sequence). Trimming removed 3 bases at V and 6 bases at J, with 13 bases between. The CDR3 totals 14 residues.

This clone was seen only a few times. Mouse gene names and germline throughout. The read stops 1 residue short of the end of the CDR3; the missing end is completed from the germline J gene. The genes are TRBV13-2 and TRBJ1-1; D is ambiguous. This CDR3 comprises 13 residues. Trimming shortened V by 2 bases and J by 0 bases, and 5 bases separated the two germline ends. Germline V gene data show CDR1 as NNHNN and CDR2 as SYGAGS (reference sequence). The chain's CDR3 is CASGDSSNTEVFF. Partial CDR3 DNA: TGTGCCAGCGGTGACAGTTCAAACACAGAAGTCTTC.